The 3 T cell receptor beta chains given below trace back to one sample, sequenced in a study of cytomegalovirus exposure and HLA in healthy donors. Generated by immunoSEQ multiplex PCR, the TCRdb table keeps only in-frame clones and is missing some. Here the sample spans approximately 260,000 clones, 70% to 90% being singletons. The sequenced material came from PBMCs. The origin of the receptors is a woman aged 18-29 years in good health and CMV-seronegative.

This clone has just a few counts. CDR3 sequence (DNA): TGTGCCAGCCGTTTCACTGGGGGCCCAACCTACGAGCAGTACTTC. Amino acid sequence: CASRFTGGPTYEQYF. The V gene is TRBV5-4, the J gene TRBJ2-7; maybe TRBD1 (6 bases). This CDR3 contains 15 residues. Trimming stripped 7 bases from V and 2 bases from J, with 19 bases between. CDR1 SGHNT and CDR2 YYREEE come from the germline V gene (reference sequence).

The chain links TRBV5-4 to TRBJ2-7, with TRBD1 identical over 10 bases. Germline lookup yields CDR1 SGHNT and CDR2 YYREEE (reference sequence). V dropped 2 bases and J dropped 1; count of bases not matched to a gene: 9. The CDR3 is made up of 17 amino acids. The CDR3 nucleotides read TGTGCCAGCAGCTTCTGGGGACAGGGGATTGGATCCTACGAGCAGTACTTC. It encodes CASSFWGQGIGSYEQYF.

This rearrangement joins TRBV19 to TRBJ2-7; 8 nucleotides match TRBD1. Germline-derived CDR1 and CDR2 are LNHDA and SQIVND (reference sequence). CDR3 length equals 15 residues. The ends lost 1 base at V and 1 base at J; junction bases unmatched: 3. CDR3 amino acids: CASSIVRDRSYEQYF. The CDR3 DNA is TGTGCCAGTAGTATAGTCCGGGACAGGTCCTACGAGCAGTACTTC.